This T cell receptor beta chain was observed in a study of blood T cell repertoires in COVID-19. Study-level background: Acute and convalescent COVID-19 specimens originated in the United States, Italy and Spain. In each case, the material was cDNA or gDNA derived from T cells, B-cell-depleted T cells, or PBMCs.

In the original workflow: Amplified reference gene primers provided the basis for estimating nucleated cell counts. Clones were read by immunoSEQ multiplex PCR, and TCRdb kept only the in-frame ones, dropping some. That table furnishes V, J and clone size, whereas the DNA furnished D and trimming. The sample shows 250,000 to 400,000 clones, approximately 87% of them seen only once. The Seattle site enrolled patients during active infection and followed them longitudinally. Per the germline V gene, CDR1 is SGHRS and CDR2 is YFSETQ. Trimming removed 5 bases from V and 0 bases from J; junction bases left unmatched: 4. There are 14 residues in the CDR3.

The sample taken for sequencing was peripheral blood. The sequence came from a woman aged 25-40 years with COVID-19, enrolled during active disease. The chain joins TRBV5-1 to TRBJ2-7; 8 positions agree with TRBD2. The DNA of the CDR3 is TGCGCCAGCAGACTAGCGGCTAGCTCCTACGAGCAGTACTTC. It specifies CASRLAASSYEQYF. The full variable domain, with the rest looked up from reference TRBV5-1 and TRBJ2-7, is KAGVTQTPRYLIKTRGQQVTLSCSPISGHRSVSWYQQTPGQGLQFLFEYFSETQRNKGNFPGRFSGRQFSNSRSEMNVSTLELGDSALYLCASRLAASSYEQYFGPGTRLTVT.